This TCR beta chain came from a study of shared clonotypes between healthy human individuals. The V segment lost 5 bases and the J segment 2 bases; nucleotides outside the gene matches: 5. The germline V gene has CDR1 SNHLY and CDR2 FYNNEI. The CDR3 runs to 15 residues. TCRdb keeps only in-frame clones here, not all; method: immunoSEQ multiplex PCR. The sample yields more than 1 million clones, about 84% seen once. This TCR was sampled from a man between 18 and 29 years old in good health. Some clones in this sample may be carry-over from other donors' samples. Material for sequencing was memory CD4+ T cells from PBMCs. The subset here: CD45RA-negative fraction. The chain has TRBV2 and TRBJ2-7, with TRBD2 matching over 11 bases. This CDR3 reads CASSRLLAGAYEQYF. The CDR3, as DNA: TGTGCCAGCAGTAGGCTACTAGCGGGAGCCTACGAGCAGTACTTC.